This is a list of T cell receptor beta chains from one sample in a study of blood T cell repertoires in COVID-19. Method: immunoSEQ multiplex PCR; TCRdb's copy keeps in-frame clones and lacks some. The sample contains around 100,000 clones, around 90% of which appear only once. The sample taken for sequencing was peripheral blood. The receptors were sampled from a man aged 55 to 69 with COVID-19, enrolled during active disease. The conserved cysteine and the conserved F or W are not part of the CDR3 here.

v_call cdr3_aa
TRBV5-4 ASSLVANYGYT
TRBV5-1 ASSGTSGSADTQY
TRBV3-1/TRBV3-2 ASSQNRGGQPQH
TRBV29-1 SVVSGTPNTEAF
TRBV5-6 ASSFRGGGTNEKLF
TRBV9 ASSVGGEETQY
TRBV29-1 SVGTPGGLGYEQY
TRBV5-4 ASSLGDREHETQY
TRBV2 ASRLAGGKQY
TRBV5-4 ASSRGLDTQY
TRBV19 ASTPEAGLAGGPLAGELF
TRBV28 ASRGTGNAGYT
TRBV28 ASSLPPVGGNTIY
TRBV5-1 ASSLAPGREAPLH
TRBV5-4 ASSLSGTAYEQY